Detailed here is one T cell receptor (beta chain). Expressed TCRB transcripts were sequenced, since all the RNA that had been isolated was reverse transcribed. Some clones are missing from TCRdb's copy, which holds only in-frame ones; the method was immunoSEQ multiplex PCR. The sample has 110,000 to 150,000 clones; roughly 9.7% are singletons. This specimen belongs to a study of beta chain features in type 1 diabetes. The V and J ends lost 4 bases and 0 bases respectively, with 12 bases between them. The CDR3 loop spans 16 amino acids. Per the germline V gene, CDR1 is SGHAT and CDR2 is FQNNGV. Material for sequencing was central memory CD4+ T cells from blood. This chain uses TRBV11-2 with TRBJ2-2; possibly TRBD2 for D (7 bases). This clonotype was obtained from a woman in her forties in good health. The CDR3 DNA reads TGTGCCAGCAGCTCCATCGGGGGGCCGAACACCGGGGAGCTGTTTTTT. Translated, it gives CASSSIGGPNTGELFF. Supplemented by reference TRBV11-2 and TRBJ2-2, the full variable domain reads EAGVAQSPRYKIIEKRQSVAFWCNPISGHATLYWYQQILGQGPKLLIQFQNNGVVDDSQLPKDRFSAERLKGVDSTLKIQPAKLEDSAVYLCASSSIGGPNTGELFFGEGSRLTVL.